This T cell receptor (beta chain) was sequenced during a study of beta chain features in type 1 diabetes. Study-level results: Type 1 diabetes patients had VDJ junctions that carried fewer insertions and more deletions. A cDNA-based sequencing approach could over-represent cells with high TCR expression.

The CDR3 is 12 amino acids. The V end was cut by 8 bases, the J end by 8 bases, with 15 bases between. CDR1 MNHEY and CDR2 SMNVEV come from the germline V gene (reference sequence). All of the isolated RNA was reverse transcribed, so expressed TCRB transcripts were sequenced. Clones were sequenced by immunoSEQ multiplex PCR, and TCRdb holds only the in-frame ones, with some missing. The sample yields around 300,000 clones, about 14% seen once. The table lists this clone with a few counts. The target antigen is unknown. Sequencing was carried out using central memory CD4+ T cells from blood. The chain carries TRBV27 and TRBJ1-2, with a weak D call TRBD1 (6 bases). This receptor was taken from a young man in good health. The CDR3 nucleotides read TGTGCCAGCGGGGGGCGAATGAAGGGCTACACCTTC. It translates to CASGGRMKGYTF.